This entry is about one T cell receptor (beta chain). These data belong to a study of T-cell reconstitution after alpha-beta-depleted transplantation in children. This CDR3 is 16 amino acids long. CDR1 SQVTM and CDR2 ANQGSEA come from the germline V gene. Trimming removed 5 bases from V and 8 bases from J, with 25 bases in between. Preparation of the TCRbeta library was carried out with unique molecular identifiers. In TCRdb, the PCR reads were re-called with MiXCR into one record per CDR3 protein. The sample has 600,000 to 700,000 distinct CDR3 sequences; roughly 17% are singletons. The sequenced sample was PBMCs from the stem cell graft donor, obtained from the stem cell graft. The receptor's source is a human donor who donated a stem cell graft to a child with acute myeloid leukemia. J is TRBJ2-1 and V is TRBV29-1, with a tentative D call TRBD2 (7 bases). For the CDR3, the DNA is TGCAGCGTTCTCTGGGGGCGTGGGGGGGCTAGGGATGAGCAGTTCTTC. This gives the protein CSVLWGRGGARDEQFF.